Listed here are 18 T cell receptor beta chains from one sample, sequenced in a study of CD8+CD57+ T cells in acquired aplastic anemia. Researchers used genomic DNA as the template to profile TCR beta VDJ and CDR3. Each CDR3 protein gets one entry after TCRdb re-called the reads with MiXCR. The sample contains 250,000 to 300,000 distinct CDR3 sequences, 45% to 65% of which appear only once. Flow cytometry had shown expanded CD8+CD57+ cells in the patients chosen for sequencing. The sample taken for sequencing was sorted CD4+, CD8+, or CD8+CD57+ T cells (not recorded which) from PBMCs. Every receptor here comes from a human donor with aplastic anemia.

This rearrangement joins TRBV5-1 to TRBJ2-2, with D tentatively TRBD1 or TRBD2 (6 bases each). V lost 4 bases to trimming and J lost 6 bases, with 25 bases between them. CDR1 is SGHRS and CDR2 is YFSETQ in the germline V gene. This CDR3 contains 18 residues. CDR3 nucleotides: TGCGCCAGCAGCCCAAGGAGGGGTTCGGGACACATGGCCGGGGAGCTGTTTTTT. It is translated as CASSPRRGSGHMAGELFF.

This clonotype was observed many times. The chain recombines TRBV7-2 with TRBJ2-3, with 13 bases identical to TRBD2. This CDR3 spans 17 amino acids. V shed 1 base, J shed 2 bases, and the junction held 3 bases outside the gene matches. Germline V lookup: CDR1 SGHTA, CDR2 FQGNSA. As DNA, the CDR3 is TGTGCCAGCAGCTTAGTTGGGACTAGCGGGGCCACAGATACGCAGTATTTT. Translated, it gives CASSLVGTSGATDTQYF.

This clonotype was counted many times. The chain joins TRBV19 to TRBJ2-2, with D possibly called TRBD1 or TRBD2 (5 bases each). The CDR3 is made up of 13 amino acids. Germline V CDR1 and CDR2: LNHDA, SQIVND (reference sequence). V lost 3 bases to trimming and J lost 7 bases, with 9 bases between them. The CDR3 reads CASSIEGIGELFF. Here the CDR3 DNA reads TGTGCCAGTAGTATCGAGGGGATCGGGGAGCTGTTTTTT.

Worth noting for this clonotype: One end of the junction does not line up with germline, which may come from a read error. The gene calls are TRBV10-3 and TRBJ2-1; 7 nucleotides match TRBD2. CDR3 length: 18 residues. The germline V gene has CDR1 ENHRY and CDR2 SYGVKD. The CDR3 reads CASSTTHRDYYSYNEQFF. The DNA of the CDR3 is TGTGCCAGCAGTACTACCCACCGGGACTACTACTCCTACAATGAGCAGTTCTTC.

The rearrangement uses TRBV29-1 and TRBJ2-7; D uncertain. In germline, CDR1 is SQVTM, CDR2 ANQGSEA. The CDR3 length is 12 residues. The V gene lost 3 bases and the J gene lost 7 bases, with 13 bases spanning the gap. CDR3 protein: CSVENDSGEQYF. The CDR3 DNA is TGCAGCGTTGAGAACGACTCCGGAGAGCAGTACTTC.

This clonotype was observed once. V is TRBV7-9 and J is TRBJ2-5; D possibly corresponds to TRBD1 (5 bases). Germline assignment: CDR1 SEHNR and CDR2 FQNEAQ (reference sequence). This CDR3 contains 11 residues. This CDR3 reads CSGQNQETQYF. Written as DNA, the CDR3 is TGTTCAGGGCAGAACCAAGAGACCCAGTACTTC.

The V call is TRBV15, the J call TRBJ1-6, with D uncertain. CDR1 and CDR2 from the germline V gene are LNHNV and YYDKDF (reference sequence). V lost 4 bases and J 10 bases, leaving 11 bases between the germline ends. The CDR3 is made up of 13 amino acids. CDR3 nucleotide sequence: TGTGCCACCAGCACCAAATTCGGGTCACCCCTCCACTTT. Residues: CATSTKFGSPLHF. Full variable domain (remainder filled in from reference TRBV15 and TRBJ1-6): DAMVIQNPRYQVTQFGKPVTLSCSQTLNHNVMYWYQQKSSQAPKLLFHYYDKDFNNEADTPDNFQSRRPNTSFCFLDIRSPGLGDTAMYLCATSTKFGSPLHFGNGTRLTVT.

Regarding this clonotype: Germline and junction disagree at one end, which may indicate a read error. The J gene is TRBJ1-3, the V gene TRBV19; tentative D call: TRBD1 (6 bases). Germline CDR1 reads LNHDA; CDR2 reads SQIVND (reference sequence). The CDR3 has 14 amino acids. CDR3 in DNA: TGCGCCAGTAGTATGCTGGGGGCTGGAAACGCCATATATTTT. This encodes CASSMLGAGNAIYF.

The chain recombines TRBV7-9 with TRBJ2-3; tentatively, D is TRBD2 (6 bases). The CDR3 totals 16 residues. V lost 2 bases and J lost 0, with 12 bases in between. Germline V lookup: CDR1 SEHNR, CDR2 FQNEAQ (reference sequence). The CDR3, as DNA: TGTGCCAGCAGCTTACTAGCGCGGCTTAGCACAGATACGCAGTATTTT. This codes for CASSLLARLSTDTQYF.

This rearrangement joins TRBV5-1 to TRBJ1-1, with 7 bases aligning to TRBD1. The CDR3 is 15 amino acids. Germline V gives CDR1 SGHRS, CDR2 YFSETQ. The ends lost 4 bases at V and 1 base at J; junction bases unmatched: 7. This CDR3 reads CASSLWDSKNTEAFF. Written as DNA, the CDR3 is TGCGCCAGCAGCCTATGGGACAGTAAGAACACTGAAGCTTTCTTT.

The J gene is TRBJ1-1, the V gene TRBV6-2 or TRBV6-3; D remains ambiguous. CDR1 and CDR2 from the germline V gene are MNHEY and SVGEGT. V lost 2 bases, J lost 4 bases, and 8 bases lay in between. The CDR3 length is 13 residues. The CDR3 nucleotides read TGTGCCAGCAGTTACCGGGGTAGCACTGAAGCTTTCTTT. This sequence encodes CASSYRGSTEAFF.

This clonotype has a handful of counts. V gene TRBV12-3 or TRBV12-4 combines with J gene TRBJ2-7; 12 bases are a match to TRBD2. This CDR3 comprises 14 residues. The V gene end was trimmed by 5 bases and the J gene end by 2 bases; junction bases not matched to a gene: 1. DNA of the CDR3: TGTGCCAGCAGTCGACTAGCGGGAGCCTACGAGCAGTACTTC. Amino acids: CASSRLAGAYEQYF.

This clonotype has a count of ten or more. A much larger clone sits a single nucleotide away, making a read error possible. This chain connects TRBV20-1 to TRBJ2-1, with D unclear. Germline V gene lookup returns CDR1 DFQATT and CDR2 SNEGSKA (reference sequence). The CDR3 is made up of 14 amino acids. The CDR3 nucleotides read TGCAGTGCTAGAGGGGCCACAGAGTACAATAAGCAGTTCTTC. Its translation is CSARGATEYNKQFF.

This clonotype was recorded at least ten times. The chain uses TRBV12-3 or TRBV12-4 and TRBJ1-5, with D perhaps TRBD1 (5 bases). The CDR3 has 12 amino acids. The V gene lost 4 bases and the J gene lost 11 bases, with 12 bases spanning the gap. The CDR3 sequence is CASSWDGFAQHF. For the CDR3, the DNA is TGTGCCAGCAGTTGGGACGGCTTTGCCCAGCATTTT.

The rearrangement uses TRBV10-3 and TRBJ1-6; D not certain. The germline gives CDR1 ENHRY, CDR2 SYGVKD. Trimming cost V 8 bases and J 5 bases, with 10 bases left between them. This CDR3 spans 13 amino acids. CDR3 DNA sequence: TGTGCCATCGGCGGCAGAGATAATTCACCCCTCCACTTT. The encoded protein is CAIGGRDNSPLHF.

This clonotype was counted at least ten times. CDR3 protein: CASSADPTSNYGYTF. The CDR3 DNA reads TGTGCCAGCAGTGCCGACCCGACCTCTAACTATGGCTACACCTTC. The V call is TRBV2, the J call TRBJ1-2; D is undetermined. V lost 4 bases and J lost 0, with 12 bases in between. Looked up from germline, CDR1 is SNHLY and CDR2 is FYNNEI. The CDR3 extends over 15 amino acids.

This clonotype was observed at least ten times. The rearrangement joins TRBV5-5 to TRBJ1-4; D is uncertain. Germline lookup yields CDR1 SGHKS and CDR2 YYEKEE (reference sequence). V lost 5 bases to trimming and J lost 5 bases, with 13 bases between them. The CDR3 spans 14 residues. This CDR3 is CASSFTGSNEKLFF. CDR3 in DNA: TGTGCCAGCAGTTTTACGGGATCAAATGAAAAACTGTTTTTT.

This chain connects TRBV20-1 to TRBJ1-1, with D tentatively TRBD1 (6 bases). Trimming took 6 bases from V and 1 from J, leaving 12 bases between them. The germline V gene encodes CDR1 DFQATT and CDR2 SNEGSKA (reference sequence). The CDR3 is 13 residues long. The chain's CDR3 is CSAIRGPNTEAFF. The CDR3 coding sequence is TGCAGTGCCATCAGGGGCCCGAACACTGAAGCTTTCTTT.